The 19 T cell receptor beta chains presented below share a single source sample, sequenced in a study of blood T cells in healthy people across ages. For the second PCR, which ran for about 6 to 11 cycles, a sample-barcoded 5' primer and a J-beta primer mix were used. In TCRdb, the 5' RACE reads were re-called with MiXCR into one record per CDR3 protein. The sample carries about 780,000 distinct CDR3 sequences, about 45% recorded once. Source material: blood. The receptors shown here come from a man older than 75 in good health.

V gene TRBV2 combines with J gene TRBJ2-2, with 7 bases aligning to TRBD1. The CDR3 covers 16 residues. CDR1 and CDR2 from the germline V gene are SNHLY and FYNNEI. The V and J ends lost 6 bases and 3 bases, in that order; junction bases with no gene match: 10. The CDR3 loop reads CASSLTTGVDTGELFF. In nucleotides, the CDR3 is TGTGCCAGCAGCCTTACAACAGGGGTGGACACCGGGGAGCTGTTTTTT.

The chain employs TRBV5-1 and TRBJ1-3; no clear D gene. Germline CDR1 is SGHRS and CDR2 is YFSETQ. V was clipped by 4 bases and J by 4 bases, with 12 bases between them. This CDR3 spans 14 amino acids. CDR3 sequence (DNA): TGCGCCAGCAGCGAGGGTGGCGCAGGAAACACCATATATTTT. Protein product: CASSEGGAGNTIYF.

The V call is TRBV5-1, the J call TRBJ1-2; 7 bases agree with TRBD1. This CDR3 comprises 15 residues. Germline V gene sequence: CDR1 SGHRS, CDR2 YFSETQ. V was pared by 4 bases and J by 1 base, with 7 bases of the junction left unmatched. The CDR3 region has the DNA TGCGCCAGCAGCAGTGGACAGGCCAGTAACTATGGCTACACCTTC. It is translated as CASSSGQASNYGYTF.

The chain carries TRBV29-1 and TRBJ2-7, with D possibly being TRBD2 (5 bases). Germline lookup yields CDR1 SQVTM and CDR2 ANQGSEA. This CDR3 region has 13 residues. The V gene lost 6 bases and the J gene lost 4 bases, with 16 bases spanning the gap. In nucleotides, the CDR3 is TGCAGCGTACTGCCCGGGAACGAGTACGAGCAGTACTTC. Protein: CSVLPGNEYEQYF.

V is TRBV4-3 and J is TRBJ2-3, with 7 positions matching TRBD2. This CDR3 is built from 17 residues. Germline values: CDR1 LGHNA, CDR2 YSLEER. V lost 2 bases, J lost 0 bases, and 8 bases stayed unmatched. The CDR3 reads CASSQLGVAGSTDTQYF. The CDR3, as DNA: TGCGCCAGCAGCCAATTGGGTGTAGCGGGTAGCACAGATACGCAGTATTTT.

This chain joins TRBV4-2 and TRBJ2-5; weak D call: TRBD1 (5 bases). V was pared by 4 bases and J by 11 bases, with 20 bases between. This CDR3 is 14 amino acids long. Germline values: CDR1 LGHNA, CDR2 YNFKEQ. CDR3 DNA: TGTGCCAGCAGCCTTGACAGTCGCCAGATTGAGCAGTACTTC. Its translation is CASSLDSRQIEQYF.

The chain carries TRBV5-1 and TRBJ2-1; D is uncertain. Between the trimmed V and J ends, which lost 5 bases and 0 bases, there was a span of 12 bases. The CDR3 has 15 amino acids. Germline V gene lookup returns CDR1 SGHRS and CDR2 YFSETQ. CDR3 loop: CASRADPSSYNEQFF. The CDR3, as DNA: TGCGCCAGCAGGGCCGACCCGAGCTCCTACAATGAGCAGTTCTTC.

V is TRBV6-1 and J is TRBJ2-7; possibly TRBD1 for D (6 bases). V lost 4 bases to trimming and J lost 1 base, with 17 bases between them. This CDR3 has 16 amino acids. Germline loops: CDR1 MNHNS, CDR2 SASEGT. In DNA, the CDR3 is TGTGCCAGCAGTGCCGAACTCACAGGGAATTCCTACGAGCAGTACTTC. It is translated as CASSAELTGNSYEQYF.

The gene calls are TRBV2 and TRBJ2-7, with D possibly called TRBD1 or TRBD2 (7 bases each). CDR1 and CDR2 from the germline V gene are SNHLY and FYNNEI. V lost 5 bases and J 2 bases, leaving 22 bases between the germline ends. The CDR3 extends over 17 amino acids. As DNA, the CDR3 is TGTGCCAGCAGTCCCGGGACAGCGGGACCTTCTACCTACGAGCAGTACTTC. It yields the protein CASSPGTAGPSTYEQYF.

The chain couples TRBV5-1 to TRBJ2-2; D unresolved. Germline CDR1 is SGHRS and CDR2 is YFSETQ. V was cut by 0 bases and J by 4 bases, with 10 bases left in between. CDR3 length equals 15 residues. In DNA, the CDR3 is TGCGCCAGCAGCTTGGACCCTAGAAGCACCGGGGAGCTGTTTTTT. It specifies CASSLDPRSTGELFF. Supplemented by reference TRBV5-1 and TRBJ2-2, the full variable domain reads KAGVTQTPRYLIKTRGQQVTLSCSPISGHRSVSWYQQTPGQGLQFLFEYFSETQRNKGNFPGRFSGRQFSNSRSEMNVSTLELGDSALYLCASSLDPRSTGELFFGEGSRLTVL.

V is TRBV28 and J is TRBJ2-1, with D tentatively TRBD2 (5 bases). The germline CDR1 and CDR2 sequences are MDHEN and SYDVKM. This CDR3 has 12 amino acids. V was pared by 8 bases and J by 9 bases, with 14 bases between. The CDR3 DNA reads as TGTGCCAGCCTAGCCTCGCCCGCTGAGCAGTTCTTC. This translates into CASLASPAEQFF.

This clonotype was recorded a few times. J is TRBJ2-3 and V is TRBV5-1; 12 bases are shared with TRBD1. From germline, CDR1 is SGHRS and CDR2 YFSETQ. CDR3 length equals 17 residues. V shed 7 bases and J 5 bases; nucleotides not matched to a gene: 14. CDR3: CASAHQAGTGGGDTQYF. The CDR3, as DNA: TGCGCCAGCGCACACCAAGCCGGGACAGGGGGCGGAGATACGCAGTATTTT.

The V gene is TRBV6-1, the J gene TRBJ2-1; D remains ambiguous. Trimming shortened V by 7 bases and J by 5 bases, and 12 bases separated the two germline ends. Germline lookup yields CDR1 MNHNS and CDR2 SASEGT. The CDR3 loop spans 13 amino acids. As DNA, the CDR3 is TGTGCCAGCACGAGGCAGCCGAACAATGAGCAGTTCTTC. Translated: CASTRQPNNEQFF.

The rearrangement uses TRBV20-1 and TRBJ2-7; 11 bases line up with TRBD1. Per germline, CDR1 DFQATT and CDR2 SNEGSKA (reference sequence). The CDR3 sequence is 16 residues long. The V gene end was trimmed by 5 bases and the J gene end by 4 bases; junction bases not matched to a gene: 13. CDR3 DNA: TGCAGTGCTCGTGGGGTAGCCGGACAGGGGGCATACGAGCAGTACTTC. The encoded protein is CSARGVAGQGAYEQYF.

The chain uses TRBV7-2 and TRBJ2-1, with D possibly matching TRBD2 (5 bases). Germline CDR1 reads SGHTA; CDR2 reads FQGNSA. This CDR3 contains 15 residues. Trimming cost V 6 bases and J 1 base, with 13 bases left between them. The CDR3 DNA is TGTGCCAGCAGTTTGCTAGCTCTTTCCTACAATGAGCAGTTCTTC. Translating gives CASSLLALSYNEQFF.

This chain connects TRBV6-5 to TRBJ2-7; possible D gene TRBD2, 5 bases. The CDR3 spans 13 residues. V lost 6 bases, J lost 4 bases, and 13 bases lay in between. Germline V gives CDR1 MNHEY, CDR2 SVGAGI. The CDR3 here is CASSRSAGYEQYF. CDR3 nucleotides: TGTGCCAGCAGCCGGAGCGCGGGTTACGAGCAGTACTTC.

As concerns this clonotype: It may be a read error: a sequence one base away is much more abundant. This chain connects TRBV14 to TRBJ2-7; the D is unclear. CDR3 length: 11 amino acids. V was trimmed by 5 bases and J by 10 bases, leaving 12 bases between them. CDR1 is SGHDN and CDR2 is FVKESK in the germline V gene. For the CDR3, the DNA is TGTGCCAGCAGCGCTATGGAGATCCAGTACTTC. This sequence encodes CASSAMEIQYF.

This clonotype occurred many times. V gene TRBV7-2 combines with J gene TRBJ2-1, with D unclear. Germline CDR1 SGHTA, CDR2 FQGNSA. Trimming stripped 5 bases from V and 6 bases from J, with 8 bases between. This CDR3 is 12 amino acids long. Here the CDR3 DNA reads TGTGCCAGCAGCACACAACGCAATGAGCAGTTCTTC. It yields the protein CASSTQRNEQFF.

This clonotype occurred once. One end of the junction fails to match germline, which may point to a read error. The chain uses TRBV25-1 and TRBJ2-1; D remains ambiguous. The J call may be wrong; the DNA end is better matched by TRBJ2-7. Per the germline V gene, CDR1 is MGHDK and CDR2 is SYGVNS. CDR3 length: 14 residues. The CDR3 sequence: CASSDLKENNEQYF. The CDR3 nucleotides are TGCGCCAGCAGTGACCTCAAAGAAAACAATGAGCAGTACTTC.